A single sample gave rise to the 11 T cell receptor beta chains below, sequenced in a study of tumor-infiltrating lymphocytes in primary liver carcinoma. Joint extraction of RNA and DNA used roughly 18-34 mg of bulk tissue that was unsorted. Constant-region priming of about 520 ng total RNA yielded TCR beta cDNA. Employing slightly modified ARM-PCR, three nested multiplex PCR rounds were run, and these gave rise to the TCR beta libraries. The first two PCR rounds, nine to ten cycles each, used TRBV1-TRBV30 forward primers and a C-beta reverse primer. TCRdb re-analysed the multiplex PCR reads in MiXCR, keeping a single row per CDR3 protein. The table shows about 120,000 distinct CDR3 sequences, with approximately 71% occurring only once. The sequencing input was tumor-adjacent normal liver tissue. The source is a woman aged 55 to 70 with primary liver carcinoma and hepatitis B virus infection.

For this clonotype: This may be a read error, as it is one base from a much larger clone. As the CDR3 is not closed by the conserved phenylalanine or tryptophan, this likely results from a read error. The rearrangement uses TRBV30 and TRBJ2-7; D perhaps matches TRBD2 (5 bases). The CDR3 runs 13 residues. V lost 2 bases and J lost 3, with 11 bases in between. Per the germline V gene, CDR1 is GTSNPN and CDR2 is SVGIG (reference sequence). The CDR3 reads CAWSRGSYYEQYL. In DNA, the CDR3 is TGTGCCTGGAGTCGCGGGTCCTACTACGAGCAGTACTTA.

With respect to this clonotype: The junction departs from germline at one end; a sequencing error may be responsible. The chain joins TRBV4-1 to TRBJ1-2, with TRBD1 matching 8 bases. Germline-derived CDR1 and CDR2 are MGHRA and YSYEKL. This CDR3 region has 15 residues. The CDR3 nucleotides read TGCGCCAGCACCCAGCAGACAGGGGCCCACTATGGCTACACGTTC. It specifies CASTQQTGAHYGYTF.

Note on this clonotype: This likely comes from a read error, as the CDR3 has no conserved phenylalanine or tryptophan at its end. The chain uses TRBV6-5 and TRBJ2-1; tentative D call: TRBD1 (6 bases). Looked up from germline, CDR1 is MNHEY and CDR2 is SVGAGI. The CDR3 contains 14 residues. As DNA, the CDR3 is TGTGCCAACAGTTACTTGGACAGTAGCAATGAGCAGTTCATC. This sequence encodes CANSYLDSSNEQFI.

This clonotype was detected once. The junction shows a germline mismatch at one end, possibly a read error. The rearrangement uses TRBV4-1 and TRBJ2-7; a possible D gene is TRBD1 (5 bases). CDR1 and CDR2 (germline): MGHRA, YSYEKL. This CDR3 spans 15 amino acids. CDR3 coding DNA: TGCGCCAGCAGCCAAATTGGGGCTTCGGATTACGAACAGTACTTC. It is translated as CASSQIGASDYEQYF.

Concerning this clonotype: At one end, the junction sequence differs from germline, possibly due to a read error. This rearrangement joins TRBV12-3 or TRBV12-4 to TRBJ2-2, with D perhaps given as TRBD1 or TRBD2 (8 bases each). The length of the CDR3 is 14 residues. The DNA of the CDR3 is TGTGCCAGCAGAGACAGGGGTCGTAGCGGGGAACTGTTTTTT. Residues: CASRDRGRSGELFF.

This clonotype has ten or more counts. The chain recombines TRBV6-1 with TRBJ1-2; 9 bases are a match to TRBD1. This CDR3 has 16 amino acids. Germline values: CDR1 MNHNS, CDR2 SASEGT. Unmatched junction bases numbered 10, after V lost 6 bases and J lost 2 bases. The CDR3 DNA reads TGTGCCAGCAGCGGAGGACAGGGGATTGGCAACTATGGCTACACCTTC. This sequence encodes CASSGGQGIGNYGYTF.

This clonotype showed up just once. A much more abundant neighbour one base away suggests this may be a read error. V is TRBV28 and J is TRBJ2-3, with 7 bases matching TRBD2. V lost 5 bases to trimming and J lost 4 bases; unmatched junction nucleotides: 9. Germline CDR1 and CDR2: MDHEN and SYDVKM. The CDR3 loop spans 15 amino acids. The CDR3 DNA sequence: TGTGCCAGCAGTCATAAAGTGGGAGGGGCAGATACGCAGTATTTT. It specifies CASSHKVGGADTQYF.

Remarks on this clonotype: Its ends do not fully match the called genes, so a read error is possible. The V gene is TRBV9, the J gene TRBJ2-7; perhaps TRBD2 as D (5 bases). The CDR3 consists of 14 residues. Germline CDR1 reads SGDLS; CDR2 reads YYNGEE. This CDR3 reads CASSPEGMVYELYF. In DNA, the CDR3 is TGTGCCAGCAGCCCAGAGGGCATGGTTTACGAGCTGTACTTC.

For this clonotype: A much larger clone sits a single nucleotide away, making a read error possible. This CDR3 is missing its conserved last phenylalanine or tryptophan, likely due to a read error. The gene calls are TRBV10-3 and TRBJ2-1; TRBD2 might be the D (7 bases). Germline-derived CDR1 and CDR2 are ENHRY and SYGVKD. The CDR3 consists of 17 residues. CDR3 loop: CASSRGASGSFSNEQFS. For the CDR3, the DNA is TGTGCGTCATCACGGGGGGCCAGCGGGTCGTTTAGCAATGAGCAGTTCTCC.

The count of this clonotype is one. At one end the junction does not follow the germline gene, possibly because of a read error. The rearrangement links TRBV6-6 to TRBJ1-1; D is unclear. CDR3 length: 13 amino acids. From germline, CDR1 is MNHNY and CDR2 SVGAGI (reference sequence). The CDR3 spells CASIHGVITEAFF. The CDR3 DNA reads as TGTGCCAGCATTCACGGGGTGATCACTGAAGCCTTCTTT.

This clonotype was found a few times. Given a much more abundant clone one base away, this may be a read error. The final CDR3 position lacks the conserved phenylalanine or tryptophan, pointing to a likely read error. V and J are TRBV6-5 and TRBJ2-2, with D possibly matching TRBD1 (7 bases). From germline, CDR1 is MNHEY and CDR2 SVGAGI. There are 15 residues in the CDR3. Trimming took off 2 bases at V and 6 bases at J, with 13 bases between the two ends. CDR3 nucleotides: TGTGCCAGCAGTTACGGGCAGGGGGGCGCCGGGGAGCTGTTTGTT. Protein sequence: CASSYGQGGAGELFV.